The entry that follows covers one TCR beta chain sequence. This record comes from a study of blood T cell repertoires in COVID-19. Using immunoSEQ multiplex PCR, the repertoire was profiled, and TCRdb retains in-frame clones only, with some absent. This sample carries approximately 83,000 clones, around 90% of them seen once, and the ten largest clones take just under 7.5%. The sequence came from a man between 70 and 80 years old with acute or convalescent COVID-19. Sequences were obtained from peripheral blood.

CDR3 protein: CASDPGLSSYEQYF. In nucleotides, the CDR3 is TGTGCCAGCGATCCGGGACTAAGCTCCTACGAGCAGTACTTC. The V call is TRBV2, the J call TRBJ2-7; 7 positions agree with TRBD2. CDR1 SNHLY and CDR2 FYNNEI come from the germline V gene. The CDR3 has 14 residues. The V gene end was trimmed by 8 bases and the J gene end by 0 bases; junction bases not matched to a gene: 7. The entire variable domain, with the rest obtained from reference TRBV2 and TRBJ2-7, is as follows: EPEVTQTPSHQVTQMGQEVILRCVPISNHLYFYWYRQILGQKVEFLVSFYNNEISEKSEIFDDQFSVERPDGSNFTLKIRSTKLEDSAMYFCASDPGLSSYEQYFGPGTRLTVT.